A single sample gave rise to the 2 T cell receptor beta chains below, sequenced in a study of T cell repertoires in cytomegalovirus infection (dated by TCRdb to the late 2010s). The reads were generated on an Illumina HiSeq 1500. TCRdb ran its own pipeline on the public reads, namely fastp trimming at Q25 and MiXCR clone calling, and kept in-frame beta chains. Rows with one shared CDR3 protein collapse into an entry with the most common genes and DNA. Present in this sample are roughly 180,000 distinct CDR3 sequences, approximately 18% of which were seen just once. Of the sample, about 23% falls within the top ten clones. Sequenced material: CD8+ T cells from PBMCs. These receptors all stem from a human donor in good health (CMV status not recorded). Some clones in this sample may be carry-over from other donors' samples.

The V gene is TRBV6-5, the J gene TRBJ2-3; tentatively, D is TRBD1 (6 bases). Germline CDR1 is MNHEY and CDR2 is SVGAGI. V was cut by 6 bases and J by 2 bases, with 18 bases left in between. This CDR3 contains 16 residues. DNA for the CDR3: TGTGCCAGCAGCCTCACTTCCGGGACAATCACAGATACGCAGTATTTT. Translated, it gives CASSLTSGTITDTQYF.

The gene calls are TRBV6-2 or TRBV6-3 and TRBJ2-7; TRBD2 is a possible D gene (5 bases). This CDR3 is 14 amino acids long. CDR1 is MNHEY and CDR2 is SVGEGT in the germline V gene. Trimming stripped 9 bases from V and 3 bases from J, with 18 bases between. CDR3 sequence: CASSKTGSVYEQYF. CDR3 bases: TGTGCCAGTAGTAAGACGGGGAGCGTCTACGAGCAGTACTTC.